These 27 T cell receptor beta chains share one sample of origin, sequenced in a study of post-analysis software for immune sequencing data. Study-wide results and limits: The five TRBV segments detected at higher frequency in patients than in controls included TRBV5-6, TRBV5-1 and TRBV20-1.

Unique molecular identifiers were carried by the TCR beta cDNA libraries. TCRdb re-called the PCR reads through MiXCR, storing one row per CDR3 protein. The sample holds roughly 730,000 distinct CDR3 sequences, about 27% seen once. These receptors are not linked to any known antigen. Source material: blood. These TCRs come from a girl between 5 and 17 years old with multiple sclerosis.

The chain links TRBV7-9 to TRBJ2-3; D ambiguous. The CDR3 totals 15 residues. The germline V gene has CDR1 SEHNR and CDR2 FQNEAQ (reference sequence). V was clipped by 2 bases and J by 0 bases, with 9 bases between them. The CDR3 region is CASSLISSSTDTQYF. The CDR3 region has the DNA TGTGCCAGCAGCTTAATTTCCTCTAGCACAGATACGCAGTATTTT.

The chain employs TRBV6-4 and TRBJ2-3; no reliable D call. This CDR3 is 13 amino acids long. V dropped 8 bases and J dropped 1 base, with 10 bases sitting between them. Germline V gene sequence: CDR1 MRHNA, CDR2 SNTAGT. CDR3 DNA: TGTGCCAGCGCATATACCCGCACAGATACGCAGTATTTT. Its translation is CASAYTRTDTQYF.

This clonotype appeared a few times. The chain carries TRBV9 and TRBJ1-2; a weak D match, TRBD1 (6 bases). The V and J ends lost 4 bases and 6 bases respectively, with 16 bases between them. This CDR3 is 14 amino acids long. From germline, CDR1 is SGDLS and CDR2 YYNGEE. In nucleotides, the CDR3 is TGTGCCAGCAGCAAAAATAAGGGGGACGATGGCTACACCTTC. This gives the protein CASSKNKGDDGYTF.

The rearrangement uses TRBV4-1 and TRBJ1-5, with D possibly matching TRBD1 (5 bases). Germline CDR1 MGHRA, CDR2 YSYEKL. The CDR3 totals 17 residues. Trimming shortened V by 2 bases and J by 2 bases, and 16 bases separated the two germline ends. The CDR3 coding sequence is TGCGCCAGCAGCCAACTGGCATCGGGGGTTGGCAATCAGCCCCAGCATTTT. It translates to CASSQLASGVGNQPQHF.

This clonotype was seen only a few times. The chain employs TRBV27 and TRBJ1-5; 9 bases align to TRBD1. This CDR3 comprises 15 residues. Trimming removed 6 bases from V and 4 bases from J; junction bases left unmatched: 7. The germline V gene has CDR1 MNHEY and CDR2 SMNVEV (reference sequence). In DNA form, the CDR3 reads TGTGCCAGCAGAGCCGGGACAGGGCATAATCAGCCCCAGCATTTT. Protein: CASRAGTGHNQPQHF.

The chain has TRBV19 and TRBJ1-6; 7 bases fit TRBD1. The length of the CDR3 is 19 residues. Trimming at V came to 4 bases and at J to 1 base, leaving 13 bases not matched to a gene. The germline CDR1 and CDR2 sequences are LNHDA and SQIVND (reference sequence). The CDR3 protein is CASSKTRQGIGSYNSPLHF. The DNA for the CDR3 is TGTGCCAGTAGTAAGACTCGACAGGGAATCGGTTCCTATAATTCACCCCTCCACTTT.

A few counts support this clonotype. The chain joins TRBV27 to TRBJ2-1, with no clear D. The CDR3 is 14 amino acids. The V end lost 2 bases, the J end lost 5 bases, and 10 bases lay between the germline ends. Germline V gene lookup returns CDR1 MNHEY and CDR2 SMNVEV (reference sequence). CDR3 region: CASSLGGVNNEQFF. The DNA of the CDR3 is TGTGCCAGCAGTTTAGGTGGGGTGAACAATGAGCAGTTCTTC.

This rearrangement joins TRBV4-1 to TRBJ1-6; no reliable D call. Between the trimmed V and J ends, which lost 1 base and 0 bases, there was a span of 7 bases. CDR3 size: 16 residues. The germline V gene encodes CDR1 MGHRA and CDR2 YSYEKL. CDR3 region: CASSQGTVSYNSPLHF. Written as DNA, the CDR3 is TGCGCCAGCAGCCAAGGAACAGTCTCCTATAATTCACCCCTCCACTTT.

This clonotype turned up a few times. Compared with germline, one end of the junction differs, possibly owing to a read error. The CDR3 spells CASRHGGGEKLFF. The DNA of the CDR3 is TGCGCCAGTCGCCACGGGGGAGGTGAAAAACTGTTTTTT. The rearrangement uses TRBV6-6 and TRBJ1-4, with D perhaps TRBD1 (5 bases). Looked up from germline, CDR1 is MNHNY and CDR2 is SVGAGI (reference sequence). This CDR3 region has 13 residues.

CDR3 region: CASSLPGTASPYEQYF. CDR3 sequence (DNA): TGTGCCAGCAGTTTACCCGGGACAGCCAGTCCCTACGAGCAGTACTTC. The chain employs TRBV28 and TRBJ2-7, with 7 bases fitting TRBD1. Unmatched junction bases numbered 9, after V lost 2 bases and J lost 2 bases. Looked up from germline, CDR1 is MDHEN and CDR2 is SYDVKM. This CDR3 is built from 16 residues. The whole variable domain, remainder taken from reference TRBV28 and TRBJ2-7, is DVKVTQSSRYLVKRTGEKVFLECVQDMDHENMFWYRQDPGLGLRLIYFSYDVKMKEKGDIPEGYSVSREKKERFSLILESASTNQTSMYLCASSLPGTASPYEQYFGPGTRLTVT.

This clonotype was detected a few times. The rearrangement joins TRBV29-1 to TRBJ2-1; TRBD1 or TRBD2 may be the D gene (5 bases each). Germline CDR1 SQVTM, CDR2 ANQGSEA. V lost 5 bases and J lost 13, with 18 bases in between. This CDR3 contains 12 residues. Written as DNA, the CDR3 is TGCAGCGTTTCTTTCTCCAGGGAGACCCAGTTCTTC. This translates into CSVSFSRETQFF.

This clonotype was picked up a small number of times. Here the CDR3 DNA reads TGTGCCAGCAGTGACCAGACCGGGCCAACTAATGAAAAACTGTTTTTT. Encoded protein: CASSDQTGPTNEKLFF. The chain combines TRBV6-4 with TRBJ1-4; D call uncertain. Between the trimmed V and J ends, which lost 2 bases and 0 bases, there was a span of 10 bases. The CDR3 extends over 16 amino acids. The germline V gene has CDR1 MRHNA and CDR2 SNTAGT.

This clonotype showed up just a few times. V is TRBV11-2 and J is TRBJ2-5; perhaps D is TRBD1 or TRBD2 (5 bases each). The CDR3 length is 17 residues. Trimming left V 1 base short and J 5 bases short, with 20 bases between. Germline V CDR1 and CDR2: SGHAT, FQNNGV. CDR3 in DNA: TGTGCCAGCAGCTTAGGCCGGGGCAGCACTTCGGGGGAGACCCAGTACTTC. Translation gives CASSLGRGSTSGETQYF.

This chain connects TRBV20-1 to TRBJ1-6; possibly TRBD1 for D (5 bases). The V end lost 0 bases, the J end lost 6 bases, and 15 bases lay between the germline ends. This CDR3 is 16 amino acids long. The V gene's germline CDR1 is DFQATT and CDR2 SNEGSKA (reference sequence). This CDR3 is CSARDPRQGGNSPLHF. In nucleotides, the CDR3 is TGCAGTGCTAGAGACCCCCGTCAGGGCGGTAATTCACCCCTCCACTTT.

The rearrangement links TRBV7-2 to TRBJ2-7; D is perhaps TRBD1 or TRBD2 (5 bases each). This CDR3 has 13 residues. Germline CDR1 SGHTA, CDR2 FQGNSA. V lost 7 bases and J lost 1, with 11 bases in between. The CDR3 reads CASNTGRSYEQYF. CDR3 sequence (DNA): TGTGCCAGCAACACGGGACGGTCCTACGAGCAGTACTTC. The whole variable domain, filled in from reference TRBV7-2 and TRBJ2-7, reads GAGVSQSPSNKVTEKGKDVELRCDPISGHTALYWYRQSLGQGLEFLIYFQGNSAPDKSGLPSDRFSAERTGGSVSTLTIQRTQQEDSAVYLCASNTGRSYEQYFGPGTRLTVT.

This CDR3 reads CASSARTSGNEQFF. For the CDR3, the DNA is TGTGCCAGCAGCGCCCGGACTAGCGGGAATGAGCAGTTCTTC. The chain carries TRBV9 and TRBJ2-1, with TRBD2 matching 11 bases. The CDR3 runs 14 residues. In germline, CDR1 is SGDLS, CDR2 YYNGEE. Unmatched junction bases numbered 3, after V lost 3 bases and J lost 7 bases.

This clonotype has more than one count but fewer than ten. The chain carries TRBV6-5 and TRBJ1-1; TRBD1 might be the D (6 bases). The CDR3 runs 14 residues. Germline lookup yields CDR1 MNHEY and CDR2 SVGAGI. Trimming shortened V by 6 bases and J by 5 bases, and 16 bases separated the two germline ends. The CDR3: CASRNGQTKTEAFF. Written as DNA, the CDR3 is TGTGCCAGCAGAAACGGACAGACGAAGACTGAAGCTTTCTTT.

The rearrangement joins TRBV12-3 or TRBV12-4 to TRBJ2-3; tentatively, D is TRBD1 (6 bases). The CDR3 loop spans 15 amino acids. V was clipped by 3 bases and J by 1 base, with 11 bases between them. In DNA form, the CDR3 reads TGTGCCAGCAGTTTGGGGGACACCGGCACAGATACGCAGTATTTT. It specifies CASSLGDTGTDTQYF.

The chain links TRBV10-3 to TRBJ2-7; 10 nucleotides agree with TRBD1. CDR1 is ENHRY, CDR2 SYGVKD, per germline. The CDR3 has 14 residues. With V trimmed by 8 bases and J by 7 bases, 11 bases remained unmatched. This CDR3 reads CAIGGQGLPGEQYF. For the CDR3, the DNA is TGTGCCATCGGGGGACAGGGGCTACCTGGGGAGCAGTACTTC.

The count of this clonotype is one. J is TRBJ2-3 and V is TRBV15, with a possible D match to TRBD1 (5 bases). CDR1 and CDR2 (germline): LNHNV, YYDKDF (reference sequence). V dropped 5 bases and J dropped 11 bases, with 14 bases sitting between them. This CDR3 comprises 12 residues. The CDR3 DNA reads TGTGCCACCAGCCAAGACAGCACCAGGCAGTATTTT. Amino acids: CATSQDSTRQYF. Complete variable domain (other parts from reference TRBV15 and TRBJ2-3): DAMVIQNPRYQVTQFGKPVTLSCSQTLNHNVMYWYQQKSSQAPKLLFHYYDKDFNNEADTPDNFQSRRPNTSFCFLDIRSPGLGDTAMYLCATSQDSTRQYFGPGTRLTVL.

This clonotype was seen only a few times. The chain combines TRBV6-2 or TRBV6-3 with TRBJ2-7; D unclear. This CDR3 spans 15 amino acids. Germline V gene data show CDR1 as MNHEY and CDR2 as SVGEGT. Trimming removed 7 bases at V and 1 base at J, with 17 bases between. The chain's CDR3 is CASTNRQPGSYEQYF. CDR3 coding DNA: TGTGCCAGCACCAACCGGCAGCCCGGTTCCTACGAGCAGTACTTC.

This clonotype was observed a handful of times. The chain uses TRBV3-1 and TRBJ1-2; 8 positions agree with TRBD1. J lost 6 bases, V lost 0 bases, and 3 bases had no gene match. CDR1 and CDR2 (germline): LGHDT, YNNKEL (reference sequence). The CDR3 is 14 residues long. CDR3 in amino acids: CASSQETGVDGYTF. Here the CDR3 DNA reads TGTGCCAGCAGCCAAGAGACAGGGGTCGATGGCTACACCTTC.

The V gene is TRBV25-1, the J gene TRBJ2-3; the match to TRBD1 covers 7 bases. The CDR3 consists of 14 residues. The germline CDR1 and CDR2 sequences are MGHDK and SYGVNS. Trimming at V came to 9 bases and at J to 6 bases, leaving 12 bases not matched to a gene. The DNA for the CDR3 is TGTGCCAGTGAGGGGGACAGCTCCTCGGATACGCAGTATTTT. As protein: CASEGDSSSDTQYF.

This clonotype was counted only a few times. The chain combines TRBV29-1 with TRBJ2-5, with D perhaps given as TRBD1 or TRBD2 (5 bases each). Trimming took 6 bases from V and 7 from J, leaving 15 bases between them. The CDR3 totals 12 residues. Germline CDR1 and CDR2: SQVTM and ANQGSEA. CDR3 protein: CSVGTSLRTQYF. The CDR3 nucleotides read TGCAGCGTCGGGACGTCTCTTAGGACCCAGTACTTC.

CDR3 sequence (DNA): TGTGCCAGCAGCACTATCTCCGGGGGGGTCTCTTATGGCTACACCTTC. As protein: CASSTISGGVSYGYTF. The chain combines TRBV7-9 with TRBJ1-2; tentative D call: TRBD1 (5 bases). CDR3 size: 16 residues. Germline V gene data show CDR1 as SEHNR and CDR2 as FQNEAQ (reference sequence). Trimming cost V 5 bases and J 5 bases, with 21 bases left between them.

This clonotype was recorded a few times. V gene TRBV7-8 combines with J gene TRBJ2-5; D is possibly TRBD2 (6 bases). In germline, CDR1 is SGHVS, CDR2 FQNEAQ. The CDR3 extends over 14 amino acids. Trimming took 4 bases from V and 2 from J, leaving 11 bases between them. CDR3 protein: CASSYGSTQETQYF. CDR3 in DNA: TGTGCCAGCAGCTACGGGAGTACGCAAGAGACCCAGTACTTC.

The rearrangement uses TRBV20-1 and TRBJ2-1; the match to TRBD2 covers 10 bases. With V trimmed by 1 base and J by 7 bases, 7 bases remained unmatched. There are 15 residues in the CDR3. The germline CDR1 and CDR2 sequences are DFQATT and SNEGSKA (reference sequence). CDR3 loop: CSARGPAGGQNEQFF. The CDR3 DNA reads TGCAGTGCTAGAGGTCCAGCGGGGGGGCAGAATGAGCAGTTCTTC.